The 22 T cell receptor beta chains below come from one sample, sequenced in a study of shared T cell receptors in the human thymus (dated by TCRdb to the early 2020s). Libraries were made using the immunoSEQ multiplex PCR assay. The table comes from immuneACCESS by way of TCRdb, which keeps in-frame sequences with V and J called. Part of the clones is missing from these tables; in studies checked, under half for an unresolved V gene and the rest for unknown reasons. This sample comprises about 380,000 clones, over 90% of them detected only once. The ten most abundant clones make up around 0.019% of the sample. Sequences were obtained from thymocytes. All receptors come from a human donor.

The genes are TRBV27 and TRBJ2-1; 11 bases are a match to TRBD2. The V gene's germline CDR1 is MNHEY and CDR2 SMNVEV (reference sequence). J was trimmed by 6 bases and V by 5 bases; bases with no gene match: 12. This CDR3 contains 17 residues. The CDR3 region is CASSLRTSGSVPNEQFF. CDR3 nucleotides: TGTGCCAGCAGTCTACGAACTAGCGGGAGTGTACCCAATGAGCAGTTCTTC.

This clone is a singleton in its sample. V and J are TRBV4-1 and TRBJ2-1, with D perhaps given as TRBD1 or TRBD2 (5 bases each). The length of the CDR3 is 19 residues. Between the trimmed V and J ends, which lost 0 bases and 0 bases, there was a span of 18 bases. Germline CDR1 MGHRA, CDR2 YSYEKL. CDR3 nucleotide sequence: TGCGCCAGCAGCCAAGATCAGGGTTCGCTCGAGGGCTCCTACAATGAGCAGTTCTTC. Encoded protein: CASSQDQGSLEGSYNEQFF.

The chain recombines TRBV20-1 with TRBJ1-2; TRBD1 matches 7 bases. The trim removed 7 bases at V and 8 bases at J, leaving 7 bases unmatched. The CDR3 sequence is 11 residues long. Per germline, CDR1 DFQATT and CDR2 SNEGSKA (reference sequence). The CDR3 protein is CSVFDREGYTF. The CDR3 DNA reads TGCAGTGTCTTCGACAGGGAGGGCTACACCTTC.

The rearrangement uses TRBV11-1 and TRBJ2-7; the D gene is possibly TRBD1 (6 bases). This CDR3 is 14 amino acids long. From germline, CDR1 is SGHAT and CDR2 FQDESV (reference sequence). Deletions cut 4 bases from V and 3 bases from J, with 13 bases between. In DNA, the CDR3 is TGTGCCAGCAGCTCATATACGGGACACTACGAGCAGTACTTC. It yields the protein CASSSYTGHYEQYF. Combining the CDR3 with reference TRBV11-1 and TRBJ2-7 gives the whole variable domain EAEVAQSPRYKITEKSQAVAFWCDPISGHATLYWYRQILGQGPELLVQFQDESVVDDSQLPKDRFSAERLKGVDSTLKIQPAELGDSAMYLCASSSYTGHYEQYFGPGTRLTVT.

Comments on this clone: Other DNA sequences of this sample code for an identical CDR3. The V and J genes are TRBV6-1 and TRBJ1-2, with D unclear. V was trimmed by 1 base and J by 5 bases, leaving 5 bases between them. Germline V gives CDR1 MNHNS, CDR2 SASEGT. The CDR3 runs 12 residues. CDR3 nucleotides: TGTGCCAGCAGTGAAGGGGGTTATGGCTACACCTTC. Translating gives CASSEGGYGYTF.

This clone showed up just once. This CDR3 reads CASSLGLEGYTF. In DNA form, the CDR3 reads TGTGCCAGCAGCCTGGGGTTAGAAGGCTACACCTTC. This sequence joins TRBV11-2 and TRBJ1-2; no clear D gene. Germline V gene lookup returns CDR1 SGHAT and CDR2 FQNNGV. Trimming removed 5 bases at V and 8 bases at J, with 12 bases between. The CDR3 length is 12 residues.

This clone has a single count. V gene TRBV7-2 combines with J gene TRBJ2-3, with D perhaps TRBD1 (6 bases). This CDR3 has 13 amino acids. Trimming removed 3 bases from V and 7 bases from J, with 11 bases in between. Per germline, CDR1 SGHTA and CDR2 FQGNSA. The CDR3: CASSLDRANTQYF. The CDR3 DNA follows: TGTGCCAGCAGCTTGGACAGAGCTAATACGCAGTATTTT.

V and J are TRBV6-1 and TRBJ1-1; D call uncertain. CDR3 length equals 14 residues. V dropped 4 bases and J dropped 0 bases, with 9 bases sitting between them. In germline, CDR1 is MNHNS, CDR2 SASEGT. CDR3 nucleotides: TGTGCCAGCAGTGGGAAGGGAATGAACACTGAAGCTTTCTTT. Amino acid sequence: CASSGKGMNTEAFF.

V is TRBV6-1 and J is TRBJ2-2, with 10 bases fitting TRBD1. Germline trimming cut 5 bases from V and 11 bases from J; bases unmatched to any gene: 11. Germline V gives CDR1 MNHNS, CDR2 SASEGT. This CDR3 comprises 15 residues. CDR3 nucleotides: TGTGCCAGCAGTTCATCCGGGACAGGGGACATAGAGCTGTTTTTT. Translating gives CASSSSGTGDIELFF.

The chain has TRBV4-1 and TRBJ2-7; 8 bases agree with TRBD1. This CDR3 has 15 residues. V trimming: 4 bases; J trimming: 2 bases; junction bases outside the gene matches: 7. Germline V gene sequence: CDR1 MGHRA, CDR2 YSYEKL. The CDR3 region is CASSPRTGRAYEQYF. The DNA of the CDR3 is TGCGCCAGCAGCCCCAGGACAGGGCGGGCCTACGAGCAGTACTTC.

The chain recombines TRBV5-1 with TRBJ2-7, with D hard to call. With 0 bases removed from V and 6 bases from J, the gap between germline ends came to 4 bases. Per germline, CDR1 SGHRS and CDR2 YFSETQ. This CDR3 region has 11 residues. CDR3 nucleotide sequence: TGCGCCAGCAGCTTGGGAGGCGAGCAGTACTTC. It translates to CASSLGGEQYF.

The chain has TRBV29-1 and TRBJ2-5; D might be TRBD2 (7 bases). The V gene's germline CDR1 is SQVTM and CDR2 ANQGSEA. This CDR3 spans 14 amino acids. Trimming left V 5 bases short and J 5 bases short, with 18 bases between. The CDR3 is CSVSTRGRGETQYF. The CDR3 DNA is TGCAGCGTTTCCACGCGGGGGCGCGGGGAGACCCAGTACTTC.

CDR3 sequence (DNA): TGTGCCAGCAGTTTGTGGTCGGGGCTCCGTGAGGGGGGAACGCAGTATTTT. It is translated as CASSLWSGLREGGTQYF. The rearrangement uses TRBV28 and TRBJ2-3; either TRBD1 or TRBD2 may fit D (6 bases each). Looked up from germline, CDR1 is MDHEN and CDR2 is SYDVKM. This CDR3 is 17 amino acids long. Deletions cut 3 bases from V and 9 bases from J, with 25 bases between.

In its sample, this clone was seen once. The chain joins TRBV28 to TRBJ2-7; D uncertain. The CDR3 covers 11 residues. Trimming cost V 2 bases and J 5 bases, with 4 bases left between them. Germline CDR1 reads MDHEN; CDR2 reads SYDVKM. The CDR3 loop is CASSLVHEQYF. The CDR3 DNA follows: TGTGCCAGCAGTTTAGTCCACGAGCAGTACTTC.

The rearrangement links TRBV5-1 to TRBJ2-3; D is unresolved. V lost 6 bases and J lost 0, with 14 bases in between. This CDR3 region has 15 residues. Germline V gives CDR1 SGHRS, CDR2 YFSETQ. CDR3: CASTRTEPSTDTQYF. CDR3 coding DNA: TGCGCCAGCACCCGAACAGAGCCTAGCACAGATACGCAGTATTTT.

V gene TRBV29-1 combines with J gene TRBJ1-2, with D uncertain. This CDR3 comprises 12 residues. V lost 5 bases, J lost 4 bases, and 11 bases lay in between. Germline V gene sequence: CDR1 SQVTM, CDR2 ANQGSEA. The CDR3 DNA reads TGCAGCGTTAGATGGGAACTCTATGGCTACACCTTC. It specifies CSVRWELYGYTF.

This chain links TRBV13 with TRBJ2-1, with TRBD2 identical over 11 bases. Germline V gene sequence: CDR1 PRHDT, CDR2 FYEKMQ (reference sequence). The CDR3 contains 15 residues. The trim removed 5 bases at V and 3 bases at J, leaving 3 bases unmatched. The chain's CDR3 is CASSLTSGNYNEQFF. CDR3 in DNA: TGTGCCAGCAGCCTGACTAGCGGGAACTACAATGAGCAGTTCTTC.

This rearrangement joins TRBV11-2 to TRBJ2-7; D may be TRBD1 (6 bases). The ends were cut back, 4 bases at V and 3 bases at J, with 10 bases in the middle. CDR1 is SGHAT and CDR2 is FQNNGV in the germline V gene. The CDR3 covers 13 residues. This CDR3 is CASSWDTGYEQYF. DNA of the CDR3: TGTGCCAGCAGCTGGGACACGGGCTACGAGCAGTACTTC.

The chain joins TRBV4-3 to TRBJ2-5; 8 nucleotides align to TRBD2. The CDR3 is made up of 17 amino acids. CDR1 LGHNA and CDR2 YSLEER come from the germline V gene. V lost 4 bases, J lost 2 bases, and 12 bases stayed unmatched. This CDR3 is CASSPLRRPGGQETQYF. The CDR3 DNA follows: TGCGCCAGCAGCCCCCTCCGCCGGCCGGGAGGGCAAGAGACCCAGTACTTC.

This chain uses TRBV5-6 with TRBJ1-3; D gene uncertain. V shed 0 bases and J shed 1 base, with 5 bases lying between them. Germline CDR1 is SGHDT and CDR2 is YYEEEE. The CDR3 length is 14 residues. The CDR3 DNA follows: TGTGCCAGCAGCTTGGGAGGGTCTGGAAACACCATATATTTT. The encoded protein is CASSLGGSGNTIYF.

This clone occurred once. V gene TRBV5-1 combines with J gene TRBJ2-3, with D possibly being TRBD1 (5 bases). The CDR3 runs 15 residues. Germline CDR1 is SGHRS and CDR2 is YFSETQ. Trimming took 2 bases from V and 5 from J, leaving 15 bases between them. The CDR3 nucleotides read TGCGCCAGCAGCTTAAGGACACCGATCAAAGATACGCAGTATTTT. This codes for CASSLRTPIKDTQYF. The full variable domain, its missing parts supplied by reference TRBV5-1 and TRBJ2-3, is KAGVTQTPRYLIKTRGQQVTLSCSPISGHRSVSWYQQTPGQGLQFLFEYFSETQRNKGNFPGRFSGRQFSNSRSEMNVSTLELGDSALYLCASSLRTPIKDTQYFGPGTRLTVL.

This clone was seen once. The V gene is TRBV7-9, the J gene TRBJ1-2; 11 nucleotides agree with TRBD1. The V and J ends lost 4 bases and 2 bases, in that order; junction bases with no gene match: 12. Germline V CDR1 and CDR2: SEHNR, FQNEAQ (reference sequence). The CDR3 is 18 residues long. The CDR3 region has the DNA TGTGCCAGCAGCTCCGGGACAGGGGGTATTCCTTCAAACTATGGCTACACCTTC. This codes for CASSSGTGGIPSNYGYTF.